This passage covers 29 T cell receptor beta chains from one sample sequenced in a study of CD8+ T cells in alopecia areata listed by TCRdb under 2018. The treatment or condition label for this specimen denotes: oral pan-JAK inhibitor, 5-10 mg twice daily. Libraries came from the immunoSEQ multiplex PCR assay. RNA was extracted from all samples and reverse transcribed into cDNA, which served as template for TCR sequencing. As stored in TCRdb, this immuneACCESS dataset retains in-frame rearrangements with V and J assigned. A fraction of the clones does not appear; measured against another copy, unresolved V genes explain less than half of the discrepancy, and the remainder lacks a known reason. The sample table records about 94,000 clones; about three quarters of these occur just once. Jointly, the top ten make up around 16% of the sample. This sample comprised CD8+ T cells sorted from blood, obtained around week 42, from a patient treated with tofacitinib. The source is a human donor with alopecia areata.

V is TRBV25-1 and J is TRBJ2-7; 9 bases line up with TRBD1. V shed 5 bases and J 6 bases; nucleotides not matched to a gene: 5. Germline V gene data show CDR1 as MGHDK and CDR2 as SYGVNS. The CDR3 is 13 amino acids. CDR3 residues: CASSWDREGEQYF. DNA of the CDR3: TGTGCCAGCAGTTGGGACAGGGAAGGCGAGCAGTACTTC.

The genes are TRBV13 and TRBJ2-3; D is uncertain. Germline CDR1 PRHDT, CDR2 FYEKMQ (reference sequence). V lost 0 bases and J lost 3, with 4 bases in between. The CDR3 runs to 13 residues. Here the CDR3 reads CASSLGATDTQYF. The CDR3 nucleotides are TGTGCCAGCAGCTTAGGCGCGACAGATACGCAGTATTTT.

The CDR3 spells CASTYGGGLGSEQYF. The CDR3 coding sequence is TGTGCCAGCACCTATGGTGGGGGGCTGGGATCCGAGCAGTACTTC. This rearrangement joins TRBV2 to TRBJ2-7; possibly TRBD1 or TRBD2 for D (6 bases each). The length of the CDR3 is 15 residues. Trimming left V 7 bases short and J 6 bases short, with 22 bases between. The germline gives CDR1 SNHLY, CDR2 FYNNEI.

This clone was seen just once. The CDR3 sequence is CASSIGGPMDTQYF. CDR3 DNA sequence: TGTGCCAGTAGTATTGGGGGACCGATGGATACGCAGTATTTT. V gene TRBV19 combines with J gene TRBJ2-3, with D perhaps TRBD1 or TRBD2 (5 bases each). V was clipped by 3 bases and J by 6 bases, with 13 bases between them. The CDR3 totals 14 residues. Germline V CDR1 and CDR2: LNHDA, SQIVND (reference sequence).

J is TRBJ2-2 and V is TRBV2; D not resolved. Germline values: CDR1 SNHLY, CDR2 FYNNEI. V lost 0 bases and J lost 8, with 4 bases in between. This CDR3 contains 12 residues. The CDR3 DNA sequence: TGTGCCAGCAGTGAAGCCTGGGGGGAGCTGTTTTTT. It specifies CASSEAWGELFF. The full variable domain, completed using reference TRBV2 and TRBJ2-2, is EPEVTQTPSHQVTQMGQEVILRCVPISNHLYFYWYRQILGQKVEFLVSFYNNEISEKSEIFDDQFSVERPDGSNFTLKIRSTKLEDSAMYFCASSEAWGELFFGEGSRLTVL.

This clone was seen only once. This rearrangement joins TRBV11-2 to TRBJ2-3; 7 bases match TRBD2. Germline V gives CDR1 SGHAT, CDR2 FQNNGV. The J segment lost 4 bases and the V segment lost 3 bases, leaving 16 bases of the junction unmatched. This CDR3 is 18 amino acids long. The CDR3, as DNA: TGTGCCAGCAGCTTTCCCAGTTCGGGCAGGGAGGGCCCAGATACGCAGTATTTT. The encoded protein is CASSFPSSGREGPDTQYF.

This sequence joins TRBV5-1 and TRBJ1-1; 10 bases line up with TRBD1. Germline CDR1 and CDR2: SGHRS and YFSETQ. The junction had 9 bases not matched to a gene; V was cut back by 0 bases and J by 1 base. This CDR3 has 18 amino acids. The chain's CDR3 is CASSLGGTGAKSNTEAFF. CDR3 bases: TGCGCCAGCAGCTTGGGCGGGACAGGGGCAAAATCGAACACTGAAGCTTTCTTT.

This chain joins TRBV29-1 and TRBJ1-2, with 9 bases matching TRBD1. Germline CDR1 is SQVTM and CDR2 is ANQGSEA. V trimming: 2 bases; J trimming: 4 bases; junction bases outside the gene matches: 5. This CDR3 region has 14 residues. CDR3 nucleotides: TGCAGCGTTGAATTTACAGGGGGCCCCTATGGCTACACCTTC. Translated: CSVEFTGGPYGYTF.

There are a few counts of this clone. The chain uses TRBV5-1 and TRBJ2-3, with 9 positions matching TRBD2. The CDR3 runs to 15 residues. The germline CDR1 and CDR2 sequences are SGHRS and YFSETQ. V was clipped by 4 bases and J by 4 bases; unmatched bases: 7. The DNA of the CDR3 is TGCGCCAGCAGCACTGGGACTAGCTTGGCAGATACGCAGTATTTT. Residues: CASSTGTSLADTQYF.

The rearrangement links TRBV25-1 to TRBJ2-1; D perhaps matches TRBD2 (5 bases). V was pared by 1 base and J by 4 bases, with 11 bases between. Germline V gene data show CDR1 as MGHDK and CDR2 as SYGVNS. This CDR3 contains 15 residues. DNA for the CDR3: TGTGCCAGCAGTGAATTGGAGGCACCGTACAATGAGCAGTTCTTC. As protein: CASSELEAPYNEQFF.

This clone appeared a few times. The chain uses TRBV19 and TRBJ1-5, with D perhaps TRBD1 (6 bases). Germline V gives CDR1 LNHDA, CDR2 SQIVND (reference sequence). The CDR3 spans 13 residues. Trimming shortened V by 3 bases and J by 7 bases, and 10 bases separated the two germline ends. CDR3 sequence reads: CASSIGQYQPQHF. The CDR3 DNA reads TGTGCCAGTAGTATCGGACAGTACCAGCCCCAGCATTTT.

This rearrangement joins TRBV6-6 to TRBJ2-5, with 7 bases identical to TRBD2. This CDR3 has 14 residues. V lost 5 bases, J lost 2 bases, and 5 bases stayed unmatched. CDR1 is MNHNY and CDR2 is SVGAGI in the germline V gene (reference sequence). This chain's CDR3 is CASSNTRGQETQYF. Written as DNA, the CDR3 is TGTGCCAGCAGTAATACGCGGGGGCAAGAGACCCAGTACTTC.

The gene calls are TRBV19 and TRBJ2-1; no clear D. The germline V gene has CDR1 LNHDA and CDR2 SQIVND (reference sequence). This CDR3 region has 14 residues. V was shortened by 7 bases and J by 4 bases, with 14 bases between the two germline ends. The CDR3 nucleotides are TGTGCCAGTACCTTGGGTGCAGGTTACAATGAGCAGTTCTTC. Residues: CASTLGAGYNEQFF.

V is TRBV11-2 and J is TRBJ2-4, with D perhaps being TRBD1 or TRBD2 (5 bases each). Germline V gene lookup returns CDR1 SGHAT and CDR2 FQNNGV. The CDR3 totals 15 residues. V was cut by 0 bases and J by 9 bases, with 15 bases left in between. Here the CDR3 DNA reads TGTGCCAGCAGCTTAGATCCGGGGCTTGGGGGCATTCAGTACTTC. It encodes CASSLDPGLGGIQYF.

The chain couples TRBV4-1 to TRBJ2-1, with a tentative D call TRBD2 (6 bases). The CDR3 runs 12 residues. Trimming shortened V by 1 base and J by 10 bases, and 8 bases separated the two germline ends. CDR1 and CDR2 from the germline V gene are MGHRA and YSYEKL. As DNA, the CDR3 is TGCGCCAGCAGCCAAGCCGGGGGAGAGCAGTTCTTC. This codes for CASSQAGGEQFF.

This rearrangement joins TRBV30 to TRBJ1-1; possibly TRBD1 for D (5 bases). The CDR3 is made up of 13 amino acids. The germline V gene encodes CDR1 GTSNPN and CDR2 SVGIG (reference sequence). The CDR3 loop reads CALEDSMNTEAFF. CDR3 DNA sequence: TGTGCTCTGGAAGACAGCATGAACACTGAAGCTTTCTTT.

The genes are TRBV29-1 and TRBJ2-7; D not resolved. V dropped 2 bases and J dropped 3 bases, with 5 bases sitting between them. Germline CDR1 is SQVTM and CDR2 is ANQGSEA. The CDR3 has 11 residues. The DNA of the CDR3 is TGCAGCGTTGAACTTGACTACGAGCAGTACTTC. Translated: CSVELDYEQYF.

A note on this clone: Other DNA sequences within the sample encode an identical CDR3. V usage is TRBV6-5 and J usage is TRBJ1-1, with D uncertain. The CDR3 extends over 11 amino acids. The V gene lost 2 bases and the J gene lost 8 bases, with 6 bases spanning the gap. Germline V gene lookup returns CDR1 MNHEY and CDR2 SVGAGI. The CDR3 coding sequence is TGTGCCAGCAGTTACGGTACAGAAGCTTTCTTT. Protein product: CASSYGTEAFF.

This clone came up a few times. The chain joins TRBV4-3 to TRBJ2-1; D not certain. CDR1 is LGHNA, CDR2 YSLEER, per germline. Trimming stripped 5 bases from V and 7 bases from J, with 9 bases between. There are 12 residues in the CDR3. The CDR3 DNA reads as TGCGCCAGCAGCGCCCCCGGGAATGAGCAGTTCTTC. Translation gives CASSAPGNEQFF.

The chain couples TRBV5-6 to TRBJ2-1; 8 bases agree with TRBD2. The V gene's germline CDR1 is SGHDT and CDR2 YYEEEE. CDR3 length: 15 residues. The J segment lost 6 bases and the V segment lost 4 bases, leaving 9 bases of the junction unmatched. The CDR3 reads CASSLAGGYFNEQFF. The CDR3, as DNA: TGTGCCAGCAGCCTCGCGGGGGGTTATTTCAATGAGCAGTTCTTC. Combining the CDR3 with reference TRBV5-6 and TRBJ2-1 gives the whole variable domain DAGVTQSPTHLIKTRGQQVTLRCSPKSGHDTVSWYQQALGQGPQFIFQYYEEEERQRGNFPDRFSGHQFPNYSSELNVNALLLGDSALYLCASSLAGGYFNEQFFGPGTRLTVL.

The CDR3 sequence is CASSPGWGSPYNEQFF. The DNA for the CDR3 is TGCGCCAGCAGCCCAGGGTGGGGGAGCCCCTACAATGAGCAGTTCTTC. This chain links TRBV5-1 with TRBJ2-1; possibly TRBD1 or TRBD2 for D (5 bases each). Germline V gene data show CDR1 as SGHRS and CDR2 as YFSETQ. This CDR3 region has 16 residues. V lost 4 bases and J 2 bases, leaving 16 bases between the germline ends. Complete variable domain (other parts from reference TRBV5-1 and TRBJ2-1): KAGVTQTPRYLIKTRGQQVTLSCSPISGHRSVSWYQQTPGQGLQFLFEYFSETQRNKGNFPGRFSGRQFSNSRSEMNVSTLELGDSALYLCASSPGWGSPYNEQFFGPGTRLTVL.

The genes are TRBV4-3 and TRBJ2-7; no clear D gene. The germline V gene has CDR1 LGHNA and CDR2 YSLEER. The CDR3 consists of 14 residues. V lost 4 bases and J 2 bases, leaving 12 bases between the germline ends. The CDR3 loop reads CASSPSPGTYEQYF. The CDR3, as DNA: TGCGCCAGCAGCCCCTCGCCCGGTACCTACGAGCAGTACTTC.

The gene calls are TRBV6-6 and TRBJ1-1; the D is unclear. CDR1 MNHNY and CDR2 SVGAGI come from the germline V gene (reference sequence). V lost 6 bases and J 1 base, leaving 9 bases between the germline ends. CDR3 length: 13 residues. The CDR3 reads CASRIGGNTEAFF. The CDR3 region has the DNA TGTGCCAGCAGAATCGGAGGGAACACTGAAGCTTTCTTT.

CDR3 sequence (DNA): TGCGCCAGCAGCTTGGCCTCGGCAGGGGCGGGCGAGCAGTACTTC. It yields the protein CASSLASAGAGEQYF. The chain combines TRBV5-1 with TRBJ2-7, with a weak D call TRBD1 (6 bases). CDR1 is SGHRS and CDR2 is YFSETQ in the germline V gene. Trimming shortened V by 0 bases and J by 6 bases, and 16 bases separated the two germline ends. The CDR3 is 15 residues long.

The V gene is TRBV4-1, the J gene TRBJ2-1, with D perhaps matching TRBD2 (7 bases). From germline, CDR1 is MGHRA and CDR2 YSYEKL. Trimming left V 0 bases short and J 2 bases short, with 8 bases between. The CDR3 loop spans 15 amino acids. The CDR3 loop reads CASSQEGGAYNEQFF. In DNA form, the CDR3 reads TGCGCCAGCAGCCAAGAAGGGGGGGCCTACAATGAGCAGTTCTTC.

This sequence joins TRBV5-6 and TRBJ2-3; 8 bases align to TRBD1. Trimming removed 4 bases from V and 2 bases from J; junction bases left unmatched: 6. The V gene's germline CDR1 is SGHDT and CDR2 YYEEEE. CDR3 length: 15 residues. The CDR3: CASSLGTGTTDTQYF. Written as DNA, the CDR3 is TGTGCCAGCAGCCTCGGGACAGGAACCACAGATACGCAGTATTTT. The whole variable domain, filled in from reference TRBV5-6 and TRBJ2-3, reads DAGVTQSPTHLIKTRGQQVTLRCSPKSGHDTVSWYQQALGQGPQFIFQYYEEEERQRGNFPDRFSGHQFPNYSSELNVNALLLGDSALYLCASSLGTGTTDTQYFGPGTRLTVL.

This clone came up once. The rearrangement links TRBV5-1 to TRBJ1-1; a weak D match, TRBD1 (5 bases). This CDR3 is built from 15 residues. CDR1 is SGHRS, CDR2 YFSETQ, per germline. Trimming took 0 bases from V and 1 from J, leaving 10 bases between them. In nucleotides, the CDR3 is TGCGCCAGCAGCTTGGCTGGGGCTACGAACACTGAAGCTTTCTTT. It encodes CASSLAGATNTEAFF.

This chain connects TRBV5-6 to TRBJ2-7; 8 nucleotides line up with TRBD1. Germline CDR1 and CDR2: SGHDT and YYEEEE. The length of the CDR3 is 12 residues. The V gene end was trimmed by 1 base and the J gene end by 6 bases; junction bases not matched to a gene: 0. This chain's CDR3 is CASSLQGAEQYF. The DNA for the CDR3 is TGTGCCAGCAGCTTGCAGGGGGCCGAGCAGTACTTC.

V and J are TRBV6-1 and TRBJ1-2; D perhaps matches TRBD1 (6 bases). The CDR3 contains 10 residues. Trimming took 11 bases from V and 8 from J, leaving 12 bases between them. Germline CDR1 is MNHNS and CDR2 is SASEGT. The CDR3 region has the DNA TGTGCCTCCAGGGGTCCGGGCTACACCTTC. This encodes CASRGPGYTF.